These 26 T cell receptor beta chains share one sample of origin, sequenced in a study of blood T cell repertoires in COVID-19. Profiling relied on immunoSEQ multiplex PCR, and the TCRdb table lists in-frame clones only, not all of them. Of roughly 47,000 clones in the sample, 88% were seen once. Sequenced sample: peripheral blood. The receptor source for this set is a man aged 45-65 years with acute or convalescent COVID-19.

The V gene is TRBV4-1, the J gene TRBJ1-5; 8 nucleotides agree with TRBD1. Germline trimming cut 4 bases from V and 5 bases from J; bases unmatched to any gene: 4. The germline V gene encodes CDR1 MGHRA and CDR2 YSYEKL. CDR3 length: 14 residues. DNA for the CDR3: TGCGCCAGCAGCCGCGGACAGGGAGATCAGCCCCAGCATTTT. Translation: CASSRGQGDQPQHF.

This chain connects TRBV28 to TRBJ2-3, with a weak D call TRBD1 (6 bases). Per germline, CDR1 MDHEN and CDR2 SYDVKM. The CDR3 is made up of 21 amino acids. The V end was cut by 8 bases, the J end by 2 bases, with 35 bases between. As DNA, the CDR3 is TGTGCCAGCTGGTACAGGGCCACGAGGCGAGCAAGGCAGAGGAACACAGATACGCAGTATTTT. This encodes CASWYRATRRARQRNTDTQYF.

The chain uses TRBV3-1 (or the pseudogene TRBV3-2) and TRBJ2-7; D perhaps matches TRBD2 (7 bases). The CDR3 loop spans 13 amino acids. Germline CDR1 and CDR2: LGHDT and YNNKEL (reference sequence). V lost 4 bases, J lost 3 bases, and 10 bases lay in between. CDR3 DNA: TGTGCCAGCAGCCTAGGGGGGGTCTACGAGCAGTACTTC. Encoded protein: CASSLGGVYEQYF.

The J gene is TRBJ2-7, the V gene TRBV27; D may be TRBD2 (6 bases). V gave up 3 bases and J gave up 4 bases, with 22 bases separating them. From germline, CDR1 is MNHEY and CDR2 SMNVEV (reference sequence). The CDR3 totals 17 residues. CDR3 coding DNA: TGTGCCAGCAGTTTCTACCTAACGCGTAGCGGACTATACGAGCAGTACTTC. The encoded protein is CASSFYLTRSGLYEQYF.

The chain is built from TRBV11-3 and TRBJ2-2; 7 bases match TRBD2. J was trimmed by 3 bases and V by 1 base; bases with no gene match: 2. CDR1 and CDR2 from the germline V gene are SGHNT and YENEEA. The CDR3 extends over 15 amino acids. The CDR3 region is CASSLGGGDTGELFF. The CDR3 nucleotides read TGTGCCAGCAGCTTAGGCGGGGGTGACACCGGGGAGCTGTTTTTT.

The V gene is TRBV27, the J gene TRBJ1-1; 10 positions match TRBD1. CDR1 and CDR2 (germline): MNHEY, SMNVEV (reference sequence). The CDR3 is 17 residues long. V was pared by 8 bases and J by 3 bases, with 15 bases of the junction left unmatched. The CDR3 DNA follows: TGTGCCAGCGCCTTAAACAGGACAGGGGGAAGAGACACTGAAGCTTTCTTT. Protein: CASALNRTGGRDTEAFF.

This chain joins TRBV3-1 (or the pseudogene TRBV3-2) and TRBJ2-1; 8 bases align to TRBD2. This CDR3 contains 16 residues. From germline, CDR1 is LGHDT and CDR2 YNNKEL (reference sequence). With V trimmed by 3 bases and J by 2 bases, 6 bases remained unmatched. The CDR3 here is CASSHSGRAPYNEQFF. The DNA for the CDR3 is TGTGCCAGCAGCCATTCCGGGAGGGCCCCCTACAATGAGCAGTTCTTC.

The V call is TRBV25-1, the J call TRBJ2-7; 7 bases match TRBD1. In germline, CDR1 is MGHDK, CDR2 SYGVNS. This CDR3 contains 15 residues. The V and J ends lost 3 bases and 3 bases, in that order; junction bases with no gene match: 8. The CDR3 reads CASSEPRQGNYEQYF. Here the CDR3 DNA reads TGTGCCAGCAGTGAGCCCAGACAGGGAAACTACGAGCAGTACTTC.

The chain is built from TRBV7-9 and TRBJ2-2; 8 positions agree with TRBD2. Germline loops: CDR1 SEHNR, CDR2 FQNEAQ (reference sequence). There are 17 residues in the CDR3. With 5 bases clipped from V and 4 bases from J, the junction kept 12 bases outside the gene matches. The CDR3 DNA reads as TGTGCCAGCAGCCCCTACGGACTAGCAGGGACCACCGGGGAGCTGTTTTTT. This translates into CASSPYGLAGTTGELFF. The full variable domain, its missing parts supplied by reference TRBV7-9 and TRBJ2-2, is DTGVSQNPRHKITKRGQNVTFRCDPISEHNRLYWYRQTLGQGPEFLTYFQNEAQLEKSRLLSDRFSAERPKGSFSTLEIQRTEQGDSAMYLCASSPYGLAGTTGELFFGEGSRLTVL.

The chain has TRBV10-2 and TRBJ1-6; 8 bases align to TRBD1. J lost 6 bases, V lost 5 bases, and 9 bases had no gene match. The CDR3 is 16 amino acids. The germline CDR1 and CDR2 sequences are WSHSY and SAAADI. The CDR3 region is CASSQGGTGFNSPLHF. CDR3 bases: TGCGCCAGCAGTCAGGGCGGGACAGGATTTAATTCACCCCTCCACTTT.

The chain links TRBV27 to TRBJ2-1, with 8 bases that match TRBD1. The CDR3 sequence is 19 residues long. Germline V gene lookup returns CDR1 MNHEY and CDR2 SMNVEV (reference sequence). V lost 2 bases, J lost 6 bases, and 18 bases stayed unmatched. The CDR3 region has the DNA TGTGCCAGCAGTTTAGGCAGGGGGCGATCTCTGGGCCCGATCAATGAGCAGTTCTTC. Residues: CASSLGRGRSLGPINEQFF.

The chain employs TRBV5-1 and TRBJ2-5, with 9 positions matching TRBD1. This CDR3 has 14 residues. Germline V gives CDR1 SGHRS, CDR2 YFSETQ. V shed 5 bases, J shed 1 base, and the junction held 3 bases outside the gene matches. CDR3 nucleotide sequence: TGCGCCAGCAGTTGGGACAGGGCCCAAGAGACCCAGTACTTC. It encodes CASSWDRAQETQYF. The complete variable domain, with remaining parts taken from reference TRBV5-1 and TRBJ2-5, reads KAGVTQTPRYLIKTRGQQVTLSCSPISGHRSVSWYQQTPGQGLQFLFEYFSETQRNKGNFPGRFSGRQFSNSRSEMNVSTLELGDSALYLCASSWDRAQETQYFGPGTRLLVL.

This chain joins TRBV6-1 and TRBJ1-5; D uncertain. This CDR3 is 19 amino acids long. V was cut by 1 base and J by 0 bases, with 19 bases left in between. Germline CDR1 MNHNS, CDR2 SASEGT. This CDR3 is CASSEEFAGSPYSNQPQHF. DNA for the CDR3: TGTGCCAGCAGTGAAGAGTTCGCGGGAAGCCCTTATAGCAATCAGCCCCAGCATTTT.

The CDR3 bases are TGTGCCATCAAGGGTTCGGCGGGAAGCTACACCTTC. It translates to CAIKGSAGSYTF. The rearrangement joins TRBV10-3 to TRBJ1-2, with no clear D. The germline V gene encodes CDR1 ENHRY and CDR2 SYGVKD. CDR3 length: 12 residues. Trimming removed 7 bases at V and 9 bases at J, with 15 bases between.

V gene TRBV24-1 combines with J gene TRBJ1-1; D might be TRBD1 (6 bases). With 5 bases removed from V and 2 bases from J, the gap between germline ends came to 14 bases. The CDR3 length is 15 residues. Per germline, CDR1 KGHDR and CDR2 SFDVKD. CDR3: CATSGSQGYNTEAFF. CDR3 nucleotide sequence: TGTGCCACCAGTGGTTCACAGGGATATAACACTGAAGCTTTCTTT.

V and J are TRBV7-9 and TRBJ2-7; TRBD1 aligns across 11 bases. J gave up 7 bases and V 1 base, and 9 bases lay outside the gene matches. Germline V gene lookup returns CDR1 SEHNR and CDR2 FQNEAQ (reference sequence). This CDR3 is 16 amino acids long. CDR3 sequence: CASSLGVGQGAREQYF. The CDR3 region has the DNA TGTGCCAGCAGCTTAGGAGTAGGACAGGGGGCACGGGAGCAGTACTTC.

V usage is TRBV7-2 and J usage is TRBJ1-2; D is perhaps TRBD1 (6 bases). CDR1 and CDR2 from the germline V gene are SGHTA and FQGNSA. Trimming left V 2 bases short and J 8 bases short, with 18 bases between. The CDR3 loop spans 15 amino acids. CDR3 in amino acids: CASSLTPPGGRGYTF. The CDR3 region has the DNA TGTGCCAGCAGCTTAACCCCCCCGGGGGGCAGGGGCTACACCTTC.

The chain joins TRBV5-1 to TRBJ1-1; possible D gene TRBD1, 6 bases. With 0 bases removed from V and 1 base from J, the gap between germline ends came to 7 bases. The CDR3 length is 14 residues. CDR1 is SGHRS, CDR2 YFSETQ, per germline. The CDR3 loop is CASSLEQGNTEAFF. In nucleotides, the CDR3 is TGCGCCAGCAGCTTGGAACAGGGGAACACTGAAGCTTTCTTT.

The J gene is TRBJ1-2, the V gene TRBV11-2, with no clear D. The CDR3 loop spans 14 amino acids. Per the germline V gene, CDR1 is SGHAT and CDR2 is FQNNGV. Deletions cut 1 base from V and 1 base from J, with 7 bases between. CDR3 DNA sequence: TGTGCCAGCAGCTTAGTTGGCAGTAACTATGGCTACACCTTC. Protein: CASSLVGSNYGYTF. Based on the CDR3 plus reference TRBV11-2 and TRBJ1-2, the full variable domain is EAGVAQSPRYKIIEKRQSVAFWCNPISGHATLYWYQQILGQGPKLLIQFQNNGVVDDSQLPKDRFSAERLKGVDSTLKIQPAKLEDSAVYLCASSLVGSNYGYTFGSGTRLTVV.

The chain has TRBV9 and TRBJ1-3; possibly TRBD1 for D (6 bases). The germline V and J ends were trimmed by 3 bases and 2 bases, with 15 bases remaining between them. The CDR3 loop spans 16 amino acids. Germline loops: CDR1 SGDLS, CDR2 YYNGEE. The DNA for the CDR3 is TGTGCCAGCAGCGCAGGGGTAGTGGGTGCTGGAAACACCATATATTTT. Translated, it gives CASSAGVVGAGNTIYF.

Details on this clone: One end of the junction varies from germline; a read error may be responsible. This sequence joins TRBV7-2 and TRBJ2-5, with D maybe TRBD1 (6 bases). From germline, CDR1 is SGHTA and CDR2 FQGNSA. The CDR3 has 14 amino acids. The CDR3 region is CASSLTGHQGTQYF. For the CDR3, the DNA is TGTGCCAGCAGTCTAACGGGACATCAAGGGACCCAGTACTTC.

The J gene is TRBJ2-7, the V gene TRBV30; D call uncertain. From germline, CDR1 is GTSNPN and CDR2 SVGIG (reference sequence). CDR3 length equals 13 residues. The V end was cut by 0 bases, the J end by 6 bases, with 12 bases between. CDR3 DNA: TGTGCCTGGAGTGTACCTCTTCCGGGCGAGCAGTACTTC. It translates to CAWSVPLPGEQYF.

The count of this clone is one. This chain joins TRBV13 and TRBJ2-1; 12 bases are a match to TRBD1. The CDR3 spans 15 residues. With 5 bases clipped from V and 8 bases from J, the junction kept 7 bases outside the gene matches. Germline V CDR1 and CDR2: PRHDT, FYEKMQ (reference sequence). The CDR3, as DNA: TGTGCCAGCAGCGGCCCGGGACAGGGGGCCGATGAGCAGTTCTTC. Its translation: CASSGPGQGADEQFF.

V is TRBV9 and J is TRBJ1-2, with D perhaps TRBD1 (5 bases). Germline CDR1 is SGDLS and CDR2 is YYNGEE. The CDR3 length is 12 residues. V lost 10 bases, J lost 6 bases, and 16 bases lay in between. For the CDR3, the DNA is TGTGCCCGACCCCCAAAAGGGGATGGCTACACCTTC. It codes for CARPPKGDGYTF.

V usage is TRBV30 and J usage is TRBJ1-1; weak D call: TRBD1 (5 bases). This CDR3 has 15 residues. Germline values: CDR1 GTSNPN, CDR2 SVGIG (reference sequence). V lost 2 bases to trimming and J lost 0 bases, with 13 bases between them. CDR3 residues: CAWSLGDLMNTEAFF. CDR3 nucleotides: TGTGCCTGGAGTCTTGGGGACTTAATGAACACTGAAGCTTTCTTT.

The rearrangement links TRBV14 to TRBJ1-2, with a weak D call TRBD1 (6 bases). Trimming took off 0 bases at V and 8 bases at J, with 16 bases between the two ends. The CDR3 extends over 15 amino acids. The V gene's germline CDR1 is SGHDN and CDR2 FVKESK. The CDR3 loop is CASSQEPQGIGGYTF. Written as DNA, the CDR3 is TGTGCCAGCAGCCAAGAACCTCAGGGGATAGGGGGCTACACCTTC.